The entry that follows covers one TCR beta chain sequence. The antigen is unknown. In germline, CDR1 is SEHNR, CDR2 FQNEAQ (reference sequence). This CDR3 spans 18 amino acids. V lost 2 bases and J 2 bases, leaving 22 bases between the germline ends. This specimen belongs to a study of PD-1 blockade in classical Hodgkin lymphoma. Study results and caveats: Diminished baseline TCR diversity has been reported in newly diagnosed patients relative to healthy donors.

Sequencing was performed with immunoSEQ multiplex PCR; in TCRdb, only in-frame clones are kept and a portion is missing. The table has tens of thousands of clones, around 82% seen once. Every patient relapsed after autologous stem cell transplantation, and brentuximab vedotin exposure varied. The chain recombines TRBV7-9 with TRBJ2-7, with a tentative D call TRBD1 (5 bases). The material sequenced was peripheral blood mononuclear cells (PBMCs), taken before the second cycle of nivolumab. This clonotype was obtained from a human donor with classical Hodgkin lymphoma. In DNA, the CDR3 is TGTGCCAGCAGCTTACAAAGGGGTCTGACCTTACCCCCCTACGAGCAGTACTTC. Translated: CASSLQRGLTLPPYEQYF.